One sample yielded the 23 T cell receptor beta chains listed below, sequenced in a study of TIL therapy for anti-PD-1-resistant metastatic lung cancer. The libraries were made with immunoSEQ v3. Data came from immunoSEQ multiplex PCR; TCRdb stores just in-frame clones and leaves some out. Among about 59,000 clones listed, around four fifths were seen once. Sample time point: pre-treatment sample, taken before nivolumab and TIL therapy. The starting material was blood, obtained at baseline. Receptors originate from a person aged 25-85 years with non-small cell lung cancer.

The CDR3: CASSKPVLRGGYTF. CDR3 DNA sequence: TGTGCCAGCAGCAAGCCCGTGCTCCGCGGTGGCTACACCTTC. The J gene is TRBJ1-2, the V gene TRBV21-1. TRBV21-1 is tagged as a pseudogene. This CDR3 has 14 amino acids.

The chain has TRBV5-5 and TRBJ2-5; 8 bases fit TRBD1. This CDR3 has 15 residues. Per the germline V gene, CDR1 is SGHKS and CDR2 is YYEKEE (reference sequence). V lost 4 bases to trimming and J lost 5 bases; unmatched junction nucleotides: 10. The CDR3: CASSPTGAVSETQYF. CDR3 sequence (DNA): TGTGCCAGCAGCCCGACAGGGGCCGTGAGCGAGACCCAGTACTTC.

This clone was detected a few times. The rearrangement links TRBV7-9 to TRBJ2-7; unclear D gene. The germline V gene has CDR1 SEHNR and CDR2 FQNEAQ (reference sequence). This CDR3 has 11 residues. V was clipped by 8 bases and J by 5 bases, with 10 bases between them. CDR3 protein: CASGRWDEQYF. In nucleotides, the CDR3 is TGTGCCAGCGGGCGGTGGGACGAGCAGTACTTC.

The chain combines TRBV14 with TRBJ2-2, with D perhaps matching TRBD2 (5 bases). The CDR3 covers 14 residues. Germline V gene lookup returns CDR1 SGHDN and CDR2 FVKESK. The ends were cut back, 9 bases at V and 1 base at J, with 12 bases in the middle. This chain's CDR3 is CASSVWVNTGELFF. CDR3 sequence (DNA): TGTGCCAGTAGCGTCTGGGTGAACACCGGGGAGCTGTTTTTT.

The chain employs TRBV15 and TRBJ2-1, with TRBD2 identical over 7 bases. The CDR3 contains 17 residues. The trim removed 0 bases at V and 3 bases at J, leaving 8 bases unmatched. CDR1 is LNHNV, CDR2 YYDKDF, per germline (reference sequence). The CDR3 nucleotides are TGTGCCACCAGCAGAGAAAAGGCGGGAGAGATCTACAATGAGCAGTTCTTC. It encodes CATSREKAGEIYNEQFF.

The rearrangement joins TRBV9 to TRBJ1-2, with no clear D. Germline V gives CDR1 SGDLS, CDR2 YYNGEE. The V gene lost 0 bases and the J gene lost 14 bases, with 20 bases spanning the gap. The CDR3 sequence is 14 residues long. The CDR3 here is CASSVGSEQDPRTF. The CDR3 DNA reads TGTGCCAGCAGCGTAGGGTCAGAGCAAGACCCGAGGACCTTC.

J is TRBJ2-7 and V is TRBV5-4; TRBD1 is a possible D gene (5 bases). The V and J ends lost 4 bases and 2 bases respectively, with 16 bases between them. Germline V CDR1 and CDR2: SGHNT, YYREEE (reference sequence). The CDR3 totals 15 residues. The CDR3 region is CASSPLPDSTYEQYF. The DNA for the CDR3 is TGTGCCAGCAGCCCCCTGCCCGACAGCACCTACGAGCAGTACTTC.

This clone was counted once. The chain recombines TRBV7-6 with TRBJ2-3; 10 positions match TRBD2. Trimming cost V 3 bases and J 5 bases; bases outside gene matches: 2. In germline, CDR1 is SGHVS, CDR2 FNYEAQ. The CDR3 sequence is 14 residues long. The DNA for the CDR3 is TGTGCCAGCAGCTTGCCTAGCGGGGGAGATACGCAGTATTTT. The encoded protein is CASSLPSGGDTQYF.

This rearrangement joins TRBV28 to TRBJ2-7; 9 bases align to TRBD1. Germline CDR1 reads MDHEN; CDR2 reads SYDVKM. CDR3 length: 14 residues. The V segment lost 7 bases and the J segment 5 bases; nucleotides outside the gene matches: 9. CDR3: CASNTPDRGHEQYF. The CDR3 bases are TGTGCCAGCAACACCCCGGACAGGGGCCACGAGCAGTACTTC.

This chain links TRBV28 with TRBJ1-1; 9 bases are shared with TRBD1. The germline V gene has CDR1 MDHEN and CDR2 SYDVKM. The CDR3 spans 13 residues. J was trimmed by 11 bases and V by 6 bases; bases with no gene match: 10. CDR3 sequence: CASSTRQGVSAFF. The CDR3 coding sequence is TGTGCCAGCAGCACAAGACAGGGGGTGAGTGCTTTCTTT.

The CDR3 here is CASSYDRAQPQHF. CDR3 DNA sequence: TGTGCCAGCAGCTACGACAGGGCTCAGCCCCAGCATTTT. This chain connects TRBV6-5 to TRBJ1-5, with 7 bases aligning to TRBD1. V lost 6 bases to trimming and J lost 6 bases; unmatched junction nucleotides: 5. CDR1 and CDR2 (germline): MNHEY, SVGAGI. The CDR3 consists of 13 residues.

The chain combines TRBV29-1 with TRBJ1-1; D not certain. V was pared by 4 bases and J by 0 bases, with 6 bases between. The CDR3 sequence is 12 residues long. CDR1 is SQVTM, CDR2 ANQGSEA, per germline. The CDR3 here is CSVGLMNTEAFF. For the CDR3, the DNA is TGCAGCGTTGGTTTGATGAACACTGAAGCTTTCTTT.

This clone turned up a few times. The chain carries TRBV6-1 and TRBJ2-7; tentatively, D is TRBD1 or TRBD2 (5 bases each). Germline V gene lookup returns CDR1 MNHNS and CDR2 SASEGT. This CDR3 is 13 amino acids long. The ends were cut back, 6 bases at V and 5 bases at J, with 14 bases in the middle. The CDR3 is CASSRDPTDEQYF. The CDR3 DNA follows: TGTGCCAGCAGCCGGGACCCAACGGACGAGCAGTACTTC.

V is TRBV18 and J is TRBJ2-3, with 7 bases that match TRBD1. Germline CDR1 KGHSH, CDR2 LQKENI. The CDR3 covers 15 residues. V was clipped by 6 bases and J by 0 bases; unmatched bases: 6. Here the CDR3 reads CASSPGRGSTDTQYF. For the CDR3, the DNA is TGTGCCAGCTCCCCGGGCAGGGGGAGCACAGATACGCAGTATTTT.

This clone was recorded at least ten times. CDR3 residues: CASSSAEGSYNSPLHF. DNA for the CDR3: TGTGCCAGCAGTTCCGCCGAGGGGTCCTATAATTCACCCCTCCACTTT. The chain combines TRBV6-5 with TRBJ1-6, with D perhaps TRBD1 (5 bases). Germline CDR1 reads MNHEY; CDR2 reads SVGAGI. Trimming removed 4 bases from V and 1 base from J, with 11 bases in between. The CDR3 totals 16 residues.

This clone was recorded a few times. This chain uses TRBV27 with TRBJ1-2; no definite D call. The V gene lost 4 bases and the J gene lost 3 bases, with 18 bases spanning the gap. CDR3 size: 16 residues. CDR1 is MNHEY and CDR2 is SMNVEV in the germline V gene (reference sequence). CDR3 amino acids: CASSSLAITEDYGYTF. In DNA, the CDR3 is TGTGCCAGCAGTTCATTAGCTATAACGGAGGACTATGGCTACACCTTC.

This chain links TRBV25-1 with TRBJ2-7; 8 bases line up with TRBD1. J was trimmed by 5 bases and V by 5 bases; bases with no gene match: 8. The CDR3 totals 14 residues. Germline CDR1 reads MGHDK; CDR2 reads SYGVNS. This chain's CDR3 is CASSRQGYGDEQYF. As DNA, the CDR3 is TGTGCCAGCAGTAGACAGGGGTATGGGGACGAGCAGTACTTC.

This rearrangement joins TRBV9 to TRBJ1-2; tentative D call: TRBD1 (6 bases). Trimming cost V 0 bases and J 6 bases, with 12 bases left between them. The CDR3 loop spans 14 amino acids. Germline V CDR1 and CDR2: SGDLS, YYNGEE. CDR3 in amino acids: CASSVGSGADGYTF. The CDR3, as DNA: TGTGCCAGCAGCGTAGGGTCAGGGGCGGATGGCTACACCTTC.

The genes are TRBV18 and TRBJ1-1; 10 bases align to TRBD1. The germline V gene has CDR1 KGHSH and CDR2 LQKENI. With V trimmed by 0 bases and J by 7 bases, 11 bases remained unmatched. This CDR3 region has 17 residues. CDR3 bases: TGTGCCAGCTCACCACCTGGGACAGGGGCGAGGGATGGTGAAGCTTTCTTT. Translated: CASSPPGTGARDGEAFF. Full variable domain (outside the CDR3, taken from reference TRBV18 and TRBJ1-1): NAGVMQNPRHLVRRRGQEARLRCSPMKGHSHVYWYRQLPEEGLKFMVYLQKENIIDESGMPKERFSAEFPKEGPSILRIQQVVRGDSAAYFCASSPPGTGARDGEAFFGQGTRLTVV.

V usage is TRBV7-2 and J usage is TRBJ2-7; D may match TRBD1 or TRBD2 (5 bases each). V was trimmed by 1 base and J by 0 bases, leaving 10 bases between them. This CDR3 is 15 amino acids long. CDR1 SGHTA and CDR2 FQGNSA come from the germline V gene. As DNA, the CDR3 is TGTGCCAGCAGCTTAGGGTCAGGGAGCTCCTACGAGCAGTACTTC. It yields the protein CASSLGSGSSYEQYF.

This chain links TRBV4-2 with TRBJ2-7, with 10 bases fitting TRBD2. The CDR3 loop spans 15 amino acids. Germline V gene sequence: CDR1 LGHNA, CDR2 YNFKEQ. The V and J ends lost 4 bases and 3 bases, in that order; junction bases with no gene match: 6. The CDR3 protein is CASSRTSGVYYEQYF. In DNA form, the CDR3 reads TGTGCCAGCAGCCGTACTAGCGGGGTTTACTACGAGCAGTACTTC.

CDR3 nucleotide sequence: TGTGCCAGCAGCTTAGATTACAGGGGGCGAGATGGCTACACCTTC. It encodes CASSLDYRGRDGYTF. This chain joins TRBV11-2 and TRBJ1-2; 9 bases are a match to TRBD1. The germline gives CDR1 SGHAT, CDR2 FQNNGV. The CDR3 is 15 amino acids. V lost 0 bases, J lost 6 bases, and 5 bases stayed unmatched.

The rearrangement links TRBV11-3 to TRBJ2-1, with 13 bases lining up with TRBD2. Germline lookup yields CDR1 SGHNT and CDR2 YENEEA. V dropped 5 bases and J dropped 0; count of bases not matched to a gene: 4. The CDR3 extends over 17 amino acids. The chain's CDR3 is CASSEGLAGSSYNEQFF. The CDR3 region has the DNA TGTGCCAGCAGCGAGGGACTAGCGGGGAGCTCCTACAATGAGCAGTTCTTC.